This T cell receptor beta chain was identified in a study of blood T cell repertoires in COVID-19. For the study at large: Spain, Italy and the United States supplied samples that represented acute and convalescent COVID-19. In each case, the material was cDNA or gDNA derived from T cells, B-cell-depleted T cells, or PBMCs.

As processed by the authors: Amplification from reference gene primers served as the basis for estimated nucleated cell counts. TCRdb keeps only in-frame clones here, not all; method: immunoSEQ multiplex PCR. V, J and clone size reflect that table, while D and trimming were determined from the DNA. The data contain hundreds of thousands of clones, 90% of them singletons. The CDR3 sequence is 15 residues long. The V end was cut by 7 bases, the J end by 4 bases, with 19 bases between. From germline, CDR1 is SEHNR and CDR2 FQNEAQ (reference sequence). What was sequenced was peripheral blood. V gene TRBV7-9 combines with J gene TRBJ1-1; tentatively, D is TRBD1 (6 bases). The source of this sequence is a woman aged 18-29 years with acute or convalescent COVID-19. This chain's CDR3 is CASIDDLQGSTEAFF. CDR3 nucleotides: TGTGCCAGCATCGATGATTTACAGGGATCCACTGAAGCTTTCTTT. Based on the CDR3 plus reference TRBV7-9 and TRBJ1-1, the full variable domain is DTGVSQNPRHKITKRGQNVTFRCDPISEHNRLYWYRQTLGQGPEFLTYFQNEAQLEKSRLLSDRFSAERPKGSFSTLEIQRTEQGDSAMYLCASIDDLQGSTEAFFGQGTRLTVV.